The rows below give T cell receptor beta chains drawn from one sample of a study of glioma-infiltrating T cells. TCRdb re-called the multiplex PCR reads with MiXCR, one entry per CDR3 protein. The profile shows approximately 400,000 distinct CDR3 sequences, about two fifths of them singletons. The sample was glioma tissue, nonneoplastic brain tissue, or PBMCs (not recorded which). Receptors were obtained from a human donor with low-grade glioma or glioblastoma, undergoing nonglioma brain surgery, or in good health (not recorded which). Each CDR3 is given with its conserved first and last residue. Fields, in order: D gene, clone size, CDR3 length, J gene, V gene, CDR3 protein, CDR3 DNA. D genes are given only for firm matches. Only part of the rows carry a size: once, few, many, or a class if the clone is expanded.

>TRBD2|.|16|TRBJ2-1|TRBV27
CASRTDSGISYNEQFF
TGTGCCAGCAGGACGGATAGCGGGATCTCCTACAATGAGCAGTTCTTC
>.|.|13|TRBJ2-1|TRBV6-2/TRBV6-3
CASSLDGGLEQLF
TGTGCCAGTAGTTTAGATGGCGGACTTGAGCAGCTCTTC
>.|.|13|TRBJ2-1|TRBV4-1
CASSQARYNEQFF
TGCGCCAGCAGCCAAGCACGGTACAATGAGCAGTTCTTC
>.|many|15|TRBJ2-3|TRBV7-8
CASSLAARATDTQYF
TGTGCCAGCAGCTTAGCAGCCCGGGCGACAGATACGCAGTATTTT
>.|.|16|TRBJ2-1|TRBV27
CASSVYGPGGAYEQSF
TGTGCCAGCAGTGTTTATGGGCCCGGGGGAGCTTACGAGCAGTCCTTC
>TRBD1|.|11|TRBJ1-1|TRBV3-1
CASSSGQGAFF
TGTGCCAGCAGTTCAGGACAGGGGGCTTTCTTT
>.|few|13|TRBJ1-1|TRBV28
CASRNPENTEAFF
TGTGCCAGCAGAAACCCGGAGAACACTGAAGCTTTCTTT
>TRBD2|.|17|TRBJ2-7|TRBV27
CTSSLVGTSGASYEQYF
TGTACCAGCAGTTTAGTTGGGACTAGCGGAGCCTCCTACGAGCAGTACTTC
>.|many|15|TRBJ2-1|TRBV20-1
CSARDNQVSYNEQFF
TGCAGTGCTAGAGATAACCAGGTTTCCTACAATGAGCAGTTCTTC
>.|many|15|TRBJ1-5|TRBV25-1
CASSEYTGDNQPQHF
TGTGCCAGCAGTGAATATACGGGGGATAATCAGCCCCAGCATTTT
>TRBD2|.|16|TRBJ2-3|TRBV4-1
CASSQPTSGITDTQYF
TGCGCCAGCAGCCAACCCACTAGCGGGATCACAGATACGCAGTATTTT
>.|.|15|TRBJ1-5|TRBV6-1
CASSIPLGNNQPQHF
TGTGCCAGCAGTATTCCCCTAGGGAACAATCAGCCCCAGCATTTT
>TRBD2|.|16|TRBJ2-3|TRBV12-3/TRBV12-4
CASSHRRELAGDTQYF
TGTGCCAGCAGTCATCGGAGGGAGCTAGCGGGAGATACGCAGTATTTT
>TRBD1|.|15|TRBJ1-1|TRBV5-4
CASSILRGLNTEAFF
TGTGCCAGCAGCATCCTCAGGGGGCTGAACACTGAAGCTTTCTTT
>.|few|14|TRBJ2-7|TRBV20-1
CSASVLAQAYEQYF
TGCAGTGCTAGTGTCCTAGCGCAAGCATACGAGCAGTACTTC
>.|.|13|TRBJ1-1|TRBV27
CASSWGPGTEAFF
TGTGCCAGCAGTTGGGGCCCCGGCACTGAAGCTTTCTTT
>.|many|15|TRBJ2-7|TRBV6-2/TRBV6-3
CASSFSLRRPYEQYF
TGTGCCAGCAGTTTCTCACTACGGCGCCCCTACGAGCAGTACTTC
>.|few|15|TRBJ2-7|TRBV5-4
CASSLGVAFSYEQYF
TGTGCCAGCAGCTTGGGTGTCGCCTTCTCCTACGAGCAGTACTTC
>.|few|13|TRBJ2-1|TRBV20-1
CSARRDMDNEQFF
TGCAGTGCTAGACGGGACATGGACAATGAGCAGTTCTTC
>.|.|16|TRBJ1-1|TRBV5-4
CASSLPPGGGSTEAFF
TGTGCCAGCAGCCTCCCCCCGGGGGGTGGTAGCACTGAAGCTTTCTTT
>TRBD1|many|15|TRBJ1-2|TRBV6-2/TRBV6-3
CASRDDRGANYGYTF
TGTGCCAGCAGAGACGACAGGGGGGCTAACTATGGCTACACCTTC
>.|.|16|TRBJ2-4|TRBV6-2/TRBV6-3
CASSYSSLRGQNIQYF
TGTGCCAGCAGTTACTCGTCGCTACGTGGACAAAACATTCAGTACTTC
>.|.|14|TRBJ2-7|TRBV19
CASSIEAGPYEQYF
TGTGCCAGTAGTATAGAAGCAGGCCCGTACGAGCAGTACTTC
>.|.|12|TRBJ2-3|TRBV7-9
CASSRYGDTQYF
TGTGCCAGCAGCCGGTATGGGGATACGCAGTATTTT
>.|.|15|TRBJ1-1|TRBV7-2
CASSPQGPINTEAFF
TGTGCCAGCAGCCCTCAGGGACCGATAAACACTGAAGCTTTCTTT
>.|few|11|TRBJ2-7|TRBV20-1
CSAKRAYEQYF
TGCAGTGCTAAGCGGGCCTACGAGCAGTACTTC
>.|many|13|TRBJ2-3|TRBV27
CASSLASTDTQYF
TGTGCCAGCAGTTTGGCTAGCACAGATACGCAGTATTTT
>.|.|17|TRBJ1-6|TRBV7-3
CASSLNRRSSYNSPLHF
TGTGCCAGCAGCTTAAATAGGAGGAGCTCCTATAATTCACCCCTCCACTTT
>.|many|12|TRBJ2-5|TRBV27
CASRSEAPHWYF
TGTGCCAGCAGATCGGAGGCTCCCCATTGGTACTTC
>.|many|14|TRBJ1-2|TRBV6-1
CASREGGADYGYTF
TGTGCCAGCAGGGAGGGGGGGGCGGACTATGGCTACACCTTC
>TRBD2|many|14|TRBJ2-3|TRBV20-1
CSASSREGPDTQYF
TGCAGTGCTAGTAGTCGGGAGGGCCCAGATACGCAGTATTTT
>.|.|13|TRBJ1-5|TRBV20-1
CSALGRNNKPQHF
TGCAGTGCTCTCGGACGGAACAATAAGCCCCAGCATTTT
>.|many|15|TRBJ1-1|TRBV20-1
CSAREVGTIDTEAFF
TGCAGTGCTAGAGAAGTCGGGACGATCGACACTGAAGCTTTCTTT
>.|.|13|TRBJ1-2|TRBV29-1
CSVEAAKRYGYTF
TGCAGCGTTGAGGCAGCCAAACGCTATGGCTACACCTTC
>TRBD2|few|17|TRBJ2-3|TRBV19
CASSIQIAGVYLGTQYF
TGTGCCAGTAGTATCCAGATAGCGGGAGTCTACCTCGGTACGCAGTATTTT
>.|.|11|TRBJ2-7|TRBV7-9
CATRVGYEQYF
TGTGCCACAAGGGTGGGGTACGAGCAGTACTTC
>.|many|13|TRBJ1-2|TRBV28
CASSFPRAYGYTF
TGTGCCAGCAGTTTTCCCAGGGCCTATGGCTACACCTTC
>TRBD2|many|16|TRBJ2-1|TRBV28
CASSALAGAHYNEQFF
TGTGCCAGCAGTGCACTAGCGGGAGCGCATTACAATGAGCAGTTCTTC
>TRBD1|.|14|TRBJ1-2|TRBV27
CASGLSGQGFGYTF
TGTGCCAGCGGTTTATCGGGACAGGGGTTTGGCTACACCTTC
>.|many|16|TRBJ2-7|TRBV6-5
CASSYSDMGPRYEQYF
TGTGCCAGCAGTTACTCCGATATGGGTCCCCGCTACGAGCAGTACTTC
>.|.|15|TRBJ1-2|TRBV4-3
CASSQEHLSDYGYTF
TGCGCCAGCAGCCAGGAACACCTCTCGGACTATGGCTACACCTTC
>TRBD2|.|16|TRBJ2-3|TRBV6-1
CASSFRTSGTTDTQYF
TGTGCCAGCAGTTTCCGGACTAGCGGGACCACAGATACGCAGTATTTT
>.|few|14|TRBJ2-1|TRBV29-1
CSVVERVSRDEQFF
TGCAGCGTTGTGGAGAGGGTATCACGCGATGAGCAGTTCTTC
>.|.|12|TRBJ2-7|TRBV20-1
CGAATDSYEQYF
TGCGGTGCGGCGACGGACAGCTACGAGCAGTACTTC
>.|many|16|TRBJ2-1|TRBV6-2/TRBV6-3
CASSPFLGRGYNEQFF
TGTGCCAGCAGCCCGTTTTTAGGGCGTGGATACAATGAGCAGTTCTTC